The sequence of this T cell receptor beta chain was determined in a study of T cells in Graves' hyperthyroidism and ophthalmopathy. Overall study context: Peripheral blood sampling occurred at initial diagnosis, before any treatment. Overall study findings and caveats: Separation of ophthalmopathy from stable hyperthyroidism was achieved by a 13 V-J model.

This clonotype occurred many times. Its target is unknown. The CDR3 spans 14 residues. The J segment lost 4 bases and the V segment lost 5 bases, leaving 6 bases of the junction unmatched. The germline V gene encodes CDR1 MNHNS and CDR2 SASEGT. Regions amplified from RNA transcripts were the TCR beta CDR3 regions. TCR CDR3 regions were first amplified by RT-PCR with HTBI primers. TCRdb fed the multiplex PCR reads into MiXCR, producing one record per CDR3 protein. Found here are about half a million distinct CDR3 sequences, about 20% of them singletons; the top ten hold approximately 49%. Orbital computed tomography and thyroid ultrasound, together with serum TRAb and thyroxine and clinical symptoms, were used for diagnoses.

The J gene is TRBJ2-7, the V gene TRBV6-1, with 9 positions matching TRBD2. Input material: blood. The origin of this receptor is a woman in her sixties or seventies with Graves' ophthalmopathy. CDR3 bases: TGTGCCAGCAGTTATAGCGGGAGTATGTACGAGCAGTACTTC. Translated: CASSYSGSMYEQYF.